Sequencing of this TCR beta chain was carried out in a study of identifying expanded T cells in peripheral blood. V was shortened by 5 bases and J by 4 bases, with 17 bases between the two germline ends. Germline V CDR1 and CDR2: KGHSH, LQKENI. CDR3 length: 15 residues. TCRdb's copy holds only in-frame clones and misses some; the assay was immunoSEQ multiplex PCR. The profile shows 75,000 to 90,000 clones, approximately 90% of them singletons. Study observations and caveats: About 1.2 clones differed between technical replicates, versus about 15 and 19 over time.

Comment on this clone: The antigen remains unidentified.

Healthy donors had no documented immune events, such as infections, while sampled. The receptor was derived from a person aged 18 to 69 in good health. The chain couples TRBV18 to TRBJ1-2; D uncertain. Sequencing was done on a sample of blood. The CDR3 DNA follows: TGTGCCAGCTCATCTCAGACGGGTTCTGTCTATGGCTACACCTTC. Residues: CASSSQTGSVYGYTF.